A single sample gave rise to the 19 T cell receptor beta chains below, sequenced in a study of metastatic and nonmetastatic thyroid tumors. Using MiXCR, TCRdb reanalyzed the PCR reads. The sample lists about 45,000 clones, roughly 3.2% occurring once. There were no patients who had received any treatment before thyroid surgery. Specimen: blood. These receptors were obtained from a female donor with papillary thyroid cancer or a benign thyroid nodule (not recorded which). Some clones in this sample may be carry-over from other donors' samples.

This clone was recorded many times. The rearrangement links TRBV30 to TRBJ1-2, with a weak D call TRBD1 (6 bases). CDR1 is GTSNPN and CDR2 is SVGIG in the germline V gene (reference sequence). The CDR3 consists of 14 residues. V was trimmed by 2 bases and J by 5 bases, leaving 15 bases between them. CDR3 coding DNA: TGTGCCTGGAGTTCCCCGGGGGACAAATATGGCTACACCTTC. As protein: CAWSSPGDKYGYTF.

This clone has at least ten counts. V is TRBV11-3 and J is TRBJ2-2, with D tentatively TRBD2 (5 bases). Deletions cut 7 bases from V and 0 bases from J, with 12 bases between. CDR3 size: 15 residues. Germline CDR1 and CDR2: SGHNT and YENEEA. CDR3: CASTLAGTNTGELFF. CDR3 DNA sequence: TGTGCCAGCACCCTGGCGGGTACGAACACCGGGGAGCTGTTTTTT.

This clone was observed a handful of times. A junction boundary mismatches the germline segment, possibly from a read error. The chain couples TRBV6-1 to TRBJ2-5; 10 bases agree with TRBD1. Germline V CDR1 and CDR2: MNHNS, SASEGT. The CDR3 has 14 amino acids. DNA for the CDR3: TGTGCCAGCAGACCGACAGGGGGCTTAGAGACCCGGCACTTC. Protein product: CASRPTGGLETRHF.

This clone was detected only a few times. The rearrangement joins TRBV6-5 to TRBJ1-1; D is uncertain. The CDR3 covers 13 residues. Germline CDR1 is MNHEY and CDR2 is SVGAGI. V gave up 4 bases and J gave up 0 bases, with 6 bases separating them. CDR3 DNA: TGTGCCAGCAGTTCGACACTGAACACTGAAGCTTTCTTT. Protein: CASSSTLNTEAFF.

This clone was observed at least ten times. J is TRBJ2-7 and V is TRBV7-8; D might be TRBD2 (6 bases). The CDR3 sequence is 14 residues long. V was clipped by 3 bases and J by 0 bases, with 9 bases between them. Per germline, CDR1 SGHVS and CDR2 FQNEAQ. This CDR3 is CASSFGSNSYEQYF. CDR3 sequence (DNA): TGTGCCAGCAGCTTCGGGAGTAACTCCTACGAGCAGTACTTC.

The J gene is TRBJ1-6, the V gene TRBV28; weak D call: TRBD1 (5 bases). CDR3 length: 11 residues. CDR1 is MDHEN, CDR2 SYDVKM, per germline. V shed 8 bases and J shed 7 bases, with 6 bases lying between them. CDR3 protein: CASGGNSPLHF. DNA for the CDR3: TGTGCCAGCGGGGGAAATTCACCCCTCCACTTT.

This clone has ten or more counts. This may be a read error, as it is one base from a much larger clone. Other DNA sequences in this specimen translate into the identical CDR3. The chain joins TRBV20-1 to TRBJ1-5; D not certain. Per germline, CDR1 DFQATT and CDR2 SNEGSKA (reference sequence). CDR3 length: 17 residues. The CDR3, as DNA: TGCAGTGCCAGAGAGTCCAAAAACAATTGGGGCAATCAGCCCCAGCATTTT. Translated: CSARESKNNWGNQPQHF.

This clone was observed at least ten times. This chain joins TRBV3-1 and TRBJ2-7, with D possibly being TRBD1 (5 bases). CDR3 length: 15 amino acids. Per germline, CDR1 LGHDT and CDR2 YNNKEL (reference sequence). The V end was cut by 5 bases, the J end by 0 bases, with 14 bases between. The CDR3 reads CASSGHITSSYEQYF. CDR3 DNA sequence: TGTGCCAGCAGCGGACACATCACGAGCTCCTACGAGCAGTACTTC.

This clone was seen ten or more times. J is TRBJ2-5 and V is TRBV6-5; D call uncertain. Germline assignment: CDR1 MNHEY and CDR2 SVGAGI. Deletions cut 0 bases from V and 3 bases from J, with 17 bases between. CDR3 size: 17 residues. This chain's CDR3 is CASSYSKFYPLKETQYF. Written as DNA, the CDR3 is TGTGCCAGCAGTTACTCGAAGTTTTATCCGTTGAAAGAGACCCAGTACTTC.

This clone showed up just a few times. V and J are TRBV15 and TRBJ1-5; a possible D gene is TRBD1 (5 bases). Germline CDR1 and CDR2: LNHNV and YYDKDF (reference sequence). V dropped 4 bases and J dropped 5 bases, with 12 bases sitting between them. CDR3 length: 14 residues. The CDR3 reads CATSIGAGHQPQHF. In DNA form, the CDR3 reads TGTGCCACCAGCATTGGGGCAGGGCATCAGCCCCAGCATTTT.

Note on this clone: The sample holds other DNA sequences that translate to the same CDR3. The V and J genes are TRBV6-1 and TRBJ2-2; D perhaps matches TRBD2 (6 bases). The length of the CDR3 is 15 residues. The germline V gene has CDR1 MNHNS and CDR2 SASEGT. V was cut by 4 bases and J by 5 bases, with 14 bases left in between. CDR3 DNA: TGTGCCAGCAGTGGGGAGGCCTTGGGGACCGGGGAGCTGTTTTTT. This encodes CASSGEALGTGELFF.

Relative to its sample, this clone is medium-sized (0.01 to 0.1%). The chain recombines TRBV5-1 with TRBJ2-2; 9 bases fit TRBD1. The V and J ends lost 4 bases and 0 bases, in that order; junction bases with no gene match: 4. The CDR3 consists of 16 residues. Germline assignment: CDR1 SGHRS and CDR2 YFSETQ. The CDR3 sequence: CASSGTGNTNTGELFF. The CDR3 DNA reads TGCGCCAGCAGCGGGACAGGGAATACGAACACCGGGGAGCTGTTTTTT.

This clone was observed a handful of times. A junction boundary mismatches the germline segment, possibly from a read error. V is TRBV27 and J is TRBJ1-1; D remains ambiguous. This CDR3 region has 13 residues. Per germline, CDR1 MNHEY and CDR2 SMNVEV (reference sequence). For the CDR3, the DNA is TGTGCCAGCAGTGAGGGTAGGGTCACTGAAGCTTCCTTT. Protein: CASSEGRVTEASF.

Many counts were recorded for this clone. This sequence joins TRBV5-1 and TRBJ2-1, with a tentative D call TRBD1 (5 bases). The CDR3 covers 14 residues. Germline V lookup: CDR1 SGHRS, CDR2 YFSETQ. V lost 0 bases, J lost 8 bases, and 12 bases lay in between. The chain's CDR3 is CASSLEDPGHEQFF. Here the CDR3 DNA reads TGCGCCAGCAGCTTGGAGGACCCAGGGCATGAGCAGTTCTTC.

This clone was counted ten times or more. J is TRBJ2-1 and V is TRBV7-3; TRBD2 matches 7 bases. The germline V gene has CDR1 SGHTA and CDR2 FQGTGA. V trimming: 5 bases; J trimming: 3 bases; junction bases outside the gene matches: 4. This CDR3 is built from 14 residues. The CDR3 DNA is TGTGCCAGCAGCCCCTGGACTAGCTACAATGAGCAGTTCTTC. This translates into CASSPWTSYNEQFF.

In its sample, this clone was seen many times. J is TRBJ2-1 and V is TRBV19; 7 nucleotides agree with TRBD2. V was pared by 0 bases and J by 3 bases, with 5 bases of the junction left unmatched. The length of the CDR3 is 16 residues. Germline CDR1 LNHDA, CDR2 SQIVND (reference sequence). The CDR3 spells CASSIDRASGYNEQFF. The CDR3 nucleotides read TGTGCCAGTAGTATAGATAGGGCTAGCGGCTACAATGAGCAGTTCTTC. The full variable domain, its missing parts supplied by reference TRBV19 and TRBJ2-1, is DGGITQSPKYLFRKEGQNVTLSCEQNLNHDAMYWYRQDPGQGLRLIYYSQIVNDFQKGDIAEGYSVSREKKESFPLTVTSAQKNPTAFYLCASSIDRASGYNEQFFGPGTRLTVL.

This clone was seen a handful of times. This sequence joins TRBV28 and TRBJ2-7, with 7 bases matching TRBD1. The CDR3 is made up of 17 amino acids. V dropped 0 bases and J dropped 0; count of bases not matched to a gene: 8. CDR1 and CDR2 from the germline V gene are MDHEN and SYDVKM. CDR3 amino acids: CASSLWVGQGDSYEQYF. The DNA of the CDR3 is TGTGCCAGCAGTTTATGGGTGGGGCAGGGGGACTCCTACGAGCAGTACTTC. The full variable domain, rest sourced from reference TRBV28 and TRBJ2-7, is DVKVTQSSRYLVKRTGEKVFLECVQDMDHENMFWYRQDPGLGLRLIYFSYDVKMKEKGDIPEGYSVSREKKERFSLILESASTNQTSMYLCASSLWVGQGDSYEQYFGPGTRLTVT.

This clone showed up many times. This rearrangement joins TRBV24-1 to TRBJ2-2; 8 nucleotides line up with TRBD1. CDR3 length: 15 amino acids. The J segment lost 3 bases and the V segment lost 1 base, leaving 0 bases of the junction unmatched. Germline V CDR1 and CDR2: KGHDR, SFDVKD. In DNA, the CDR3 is TGTGCCACCAGTGATTTACAGGGGGACACCGGGGAGCTGTTTTTT. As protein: CATSDLQGDTGELFF.

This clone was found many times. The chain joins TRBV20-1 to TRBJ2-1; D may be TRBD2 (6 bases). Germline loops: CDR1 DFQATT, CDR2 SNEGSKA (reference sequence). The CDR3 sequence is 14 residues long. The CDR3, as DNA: TGCAGAGGGGTTGGCGGGACCCCTTACAATGAGCAGTTCTTC. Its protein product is CRGVGGTPYNEQFF.